This T cell receptor beta chain was recorded in a study of blood T cell repertoires in COVID-19. Study-level background: Samples of COVID-19 (acute and convalescent) were obtained from the United States, Italy and Spain. The analysed material was cDNA or gDNA that came from T cells, B-cell-depleted T cells, or PBMCs.

In the authors' workflow: How many nucleated cells were present was estimated from reference gene primer amplification. The assay was immunoSEQ multiplex PCR, and TCRdb's table has in-frame clones only and misses some. The DNA was the basis for D and trimming; V, J and clone size are from that table. The sample lists under 250,000 clones; around four fifths were seen once. V was clipped by 5 bases and J by 4 bases, with 17 bases between them. The germline V gene encodes CDR1 SGHTA and CDR2 FQGNSA. The CDR3 runs to 15 residues. The sequencing input was peripheral blood. The J gene is TRBJ1-2, the V gene TRBV7-2; D not certain. The sequence came from a man in his forties or fifties with acute or convalescent COVID-19. Here the CDR3 DNA reads TGTGCCAGCAGCCCGCTACGAGGTGTTAGCTATGGCTACACCTTC. This encodes CASSPLRGVSYGYTF.